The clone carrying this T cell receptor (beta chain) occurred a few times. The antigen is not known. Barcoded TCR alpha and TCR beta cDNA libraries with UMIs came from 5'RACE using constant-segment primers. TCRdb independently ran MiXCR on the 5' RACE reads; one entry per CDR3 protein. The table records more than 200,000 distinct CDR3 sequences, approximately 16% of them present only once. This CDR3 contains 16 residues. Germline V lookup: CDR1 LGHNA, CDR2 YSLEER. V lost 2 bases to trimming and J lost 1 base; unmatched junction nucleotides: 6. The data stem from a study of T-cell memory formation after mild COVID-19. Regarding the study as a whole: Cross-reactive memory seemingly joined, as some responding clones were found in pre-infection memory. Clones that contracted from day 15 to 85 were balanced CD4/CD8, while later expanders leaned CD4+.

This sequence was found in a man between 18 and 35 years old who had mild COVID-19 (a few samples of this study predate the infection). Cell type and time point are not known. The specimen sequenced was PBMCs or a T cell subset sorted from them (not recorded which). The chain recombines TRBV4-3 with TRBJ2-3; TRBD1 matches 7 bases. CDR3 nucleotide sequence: TGCGCCAGCAGCCAATGGAAGGGGGCCGGCACAGATACGCAGTATTTT. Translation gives CASSQWKGAGTDTQYF.